Following are 27 T cell receptor beta chains from one sample sequenced in a study of T cells in localized non-small cell lung cancer. TCRdb keeps only in-frame clones here, not all; method: immunoSEQ multiplex PCR. The data show about 130,000 clones, about 90% seen once. The sequencing used peripheral blood, collected before any cancer treatment. Every receptor here comes from a female donor at least 60 years old with stage I lung adenocarcinoma.

The chain is built from TRBV27 and TRBJ2-7, with 11 nucleotides matching TRBD2. The trim removed 5 bases at V and 2 bases at J, leaving 5 bases unmatched. Germline CDR1 reads MNHEY; CDR2 reads SMNVEV (reference sequence). This CDR3 is 15 amino acids long. As DNA, the CDR3 is TGTGCCAGCAGTCGAGGACTAGCGGGTACCTACGAGCAGTACTTC. Protein: CASSRGLAGTYEQYF.

This clone was seen a few times. This chain joins TRBV7-2 and TRBJ2-3, with D hard to call. The germline V gene encodes CDR1 SGHTA and CDR2 FQGNSA. Trimming cost V 1 base and J 0 bases, with 2 bases left between them. The CDR3 extends over 13 amino acids. The CDR3 DNA sequence: TGTGCCAGCAGCTTAGGGAGCACAGATACGCAGTATTTT. The encoded protein is CASSLGSTDTQYF.

V is TRBV11-2 and J is TRBJ2-3, with no clear D. In germline, CDR1 is SGHAT, CDR2 FQNNGV. The V and J ends lost 7 bases and 4 bases respectively, with 21 bases between them. This CDR3 has 16 amino acids. The CDR3 nucleotides are TGTGCCAGCACTGAGGCCCGAGTCATTATCCCAGATACGCAGTATTTT. Translated: CASTEARVIIPDTQYF.

The rearrangement uses TRBV28 and TRBJ1-4; 12 bases map to TRBD1. The CDR3 loop spans 17 amino acids. Germline CDR1 is MDHEN and CDR2 is SYDVKM. The V gene end was trimmed by 4 bases and the J gene end by 3 bases; junction bases not matched to a gene: 6. CDR3 DNA sequence: TGTGCCAGCAGTTCTTCCGGGACAGGGGGCCCTAATGAAAAACTGTTTTTT. It codes for CASSSSGTGGPNEKLFF.

The chain recombines TRBV7-2 with TRBJ2-1, with 10 bases aligning to TRBD2. Looked up from germline, CDR1 is SGHTA and CDR2 is FQGNSA. This CDR3 has 15 amino acids. The J segment lost 3 bases and the V segment lost 5 bases, leaving 4 bases of the junction unmatched. CDR3 sequence reads: CASSRLAGVYNEQFF. Written as DNA, the CDR3 is TGTGCCAGCAGCCGGCTAGCGGGAGTCTACAATGAGCAGTTCTTC.

The V call is TRBV30, the J call TRBJ1-2, with 8 bases matching TRBD1. Germline CDR1 is GTSNPN and CDR2 is SVGIG (reference sequence). The length of the CDR3 is 15 residues. The trim removed 4 bases at V and 6 bases at J, leaving 13 bases unmatched. The CDR3, as DNA: TGTGCCTGGATCGACCCGGGACAGGACTTACATGGCTACACCTTC. Residues: CAWIDPGQDLHGYTF.

This sequence joins TRBV28 and TRBJ2-3, with D possibly TRBD2 on 6 matching bases. V was shortened by 6 bases and J by 1 base, with 14 bases between the two germline ends. There are 15 residues in the CDR3. Germline V gene lookup returns CDR1 MDHEN and CDR2 SYDVKM. In DNA form, the CDR3 reads TGTGCCAGCAGCAGGAGGGAGCCAGGCACAGATACGCAGTATTTT. Translation: CASSRREPGTDTQYF.

This chain joins TRBV29-1 and TRBJ2-1, with TRBD2 matching 11 bases. CDR1 and CDR2 (germline): SQVTM, ANQGSEA. J lost 7 bases, V lost 7 bases, and 9 bases had no gene match. The CDR3 has 14 residues. CDR3: CSAGPTSGKNEQFF. As DNA, the CDR3 is TGCAGCGCTGGGCCGACTAGCGGGAAGAATGAGCAGTTCTTC.

A single count supports this clone. This chain joins TRBV28 and TRBJ1-1, with D unresolved. Trimming pared 5 bases from V and 3 bases from J, leaving 16 bases between. CDR3 length: 15 amino acids. Germline V gene data show CDR1 as MDHEN and CDR2 as SYDVKM. For the CDR3, the DNA is TGTGCCAGCAGTCCCCTCGGGAAGGGTTACACTGAAGCTTTCTTT. Amino acids: CASSPLGKGYTEAFF. Together with reference TRBV28 and TRBJ1-1, the CDR3 gives the full variable domain: DVKVTQSSRYLVKRTGEKVFLECVQDMDHENMFWYRQDPGLGLRLIYFSYDVKMKEKGDIPEGYSVSREKKERFSLILESASTNQTSMYLCASSPLGKGYTEAFFGQGTRLTVV.

The gene calls are TRBV9 and TRBJ1-2, with unresolved D. This CDR3 is built from 15 residues. The germline V gene has CDR1 SGDLS and CDR2 YYNGEE. V shed 0 bases and J shed 4 bases, with 13 bases lying between them. This CDR3 reads CASSVDAGPLYGYTF. In nucleotides, the CDR3 is TGTGCCAGCAGCGTAGACGCCGGACCCCTCTATGGCTACACCTTC.

This sequence joins TRBV18 and TRBJ1-2; 9 bases fit TRBD1. The V segment lost 6 bases and the J segment 8 bases; nucleotides outside the gene matches: 10. Germline V lookup: CDR1 KGHSH, CDR2 LQKENI. CDR3 length: 14 residues. CDR3 sequence reads: CASSLGQGLEGYTF. In nucleotides, the CDR3 is TGTGCCAGCTCGCTAGGACAGGGGCTTGAGGGCTACACCTTC.

This chain connects TRBV7-6 to TRBJ2-7; D gene unclear. The CDR3 runs 13 residues. CDR1 and CDR2 from the germline V gene are SGHVS and FNYEAQ. The V end lost 5 bases, the J end lost 3 bases, and 11 bases lay between the germline ends. The CDR3 sequence: CASSRNTVYEQYF. The CDR3 DNA reads as TGTGCCAGCAGCCGCAACACAGTCTACGAGCAGTACTTC.

V is TRBV27 and J is TRBJ2-7; 7 bases are a match to TRBD1. The CDR3 contains 16 residues. Unmatched junction bases numbered 14, after V lost 5 bases and J lost 4 bases. The germline gives CDR1 MNHEY, CDR2 SMNVEV (reference sequence). CDR3 bases: TGTGCCAGCAGTCGTAAGACGACAGGGACGAGGTACGAGCAGTACTTC. Translating it yields CASSRKTTGTRYEQYF.

The V gene is TRBV5-1, the J gene TRBJ2-7, with D unresolved. CDR1 SGHRS and CDR2 YFSETQ come from the germline V gene. This CDR3 comprises 13 residues. V lost 0 bases to trimming and J lost 2 bases, with 6 bases between them. The CDR3 protein is CASSLDVPYEQYF. The CDR3 DNA follows: TGCGCCAGCAGCTTGGACGTGCCCTACGAGCAGTACTTC.

The genes are TRBV10-3 and TRBJ1-1; 8 positions agree with TRBD1. This CDR3 has 17 residues. The junction had 15 bases not matched to a gene; V was cut back by 6 bases and J by 3 bases. From germline, CDR1 is ENHRY and CDR2 SYGVKD. The DNA of the CDR3 is TGTGCCATCAGGCAAACAGCCCCCGGGACAGGAGACACTGAAGCTTTCTTT. Translated, it gives CAIRQTAPGTGDTEAFF.

The V call is TRBV5-1, the J call TRBJ2-3; tentative D call: TRBD1 (6 bases). The CDR3 runs 15 residues. Trimming took off 0 bases at V and 1 base at J, with 9 bases between the two ends. The germline gives CDR1 SGHRS, CDR2 YFSETQ. In DNA, the CDR3 is TGCGCCAGCAGCTTGGGCAGGGGAGGCACAGATACGCAGTATTTT. Translation: CASSLGRGGTDTQYF.

The CDR3 loop is CSVGRRTENNEQFF. CDR3 coding DNA: TGCAGCGTTGGCCGTAGGACAGAGAACAATGAGCAGTTCTTC. The chain combines TRBV29-1 with TRBJ2-1; TRBD1 is a possible D gene (6 bases). Trimming removed 4 bases from V and 5 bases from J, with 15 bases in between. CDR3 size: 14 residues. Germline-derived CDR1 and CDR2 are SQVTM and ANQGSEA.

The chain uses TRBV29-1 and TRBJ1-1; D unresolved. The germline V gene encodes CDR1 SQVTM and CDR2 ANQGSEA. The CDR3 has 13 residues. Trimming took 3 bases from V and 0 from J, leaving 8 bases between them. The chain's CDR3 is CSVEAGLNTEAFF. The CDR3 bases are TGCAGCGTTGAGGCAGGACTGAACACTGAAGCTTTCTTT.

The J gene is TRBJ1-5, the V gene TRBV29-1; D possibly corresponds to TRBD1 (5 bases). The CDR3 is 14 residues long. V was shortened by 4 bases and J by 0 bases, with 10 bases between the two germline ends. CDR1 and CDR2 from the germline V gene are SQVTM and ANQGSEA. The chain's CDR3 is CSVAEDSSNQPQHF. The DNA of the CDR3 is TGCAGCGTTGCGGAAGACAGTAGCAATCAGCCCCAGCATTTT.

The chain is built from TRBV5-5 and TRBJ1-2; 7 bases map to TRBD1. With 6 bases clipped from V and 7 bases from J, the junction kept 9 bases outside the gene matches. This CDR3 is 13 amino acids long. Germline V lookup: CDR1 SGHKS, CDR2 YYEKEE (reference sequence). The CDR3 region has the DNA TGTGCCAGCACTGTGACAGGGCTTACTGGCTACACCTTC. Protein: CASTVTGLTGYTF.

The chain employs TRBV7-8 and TRBJ2-3; 9 nucleotides match TRBD2. The CDR3 spans 15 residues. With V trimmed by 5 bases and J by 4 bases, 7 bases remained unmatched. In germline, CDR1 is SGHVS, CDR2 FQNEAQ. The CDR3 nucleotides are TGTGCCAGCAGCCCTCTAGCGGGAAGTCCAGATACGCAGTATTTT. Residues: CASSPLAGSPDTQYF.

The rearrangement joins TRBV7-9 to TRBJ2-7; TRBD1 is a possible D gene (5 bases). V gave up 4 bases and J gave up 0 bases, with 13 bases separating them. The length of the CDR3 is 15 residues. CDR1 is SEHNR, CDR2 FQNEAQ, per germline (reference sequence). In DNA, the CDR3 is TGTGCCAGCAGCTGGCCGACAGAGAGCTCCTACGAGCAGTACTTC. Translated: CASSWPTESSYEQYF.

The chain uses TRBV9 and TRBJ1-5, with a possible D match to TRBD1 (5 bases). The CDR3 covers 14 residues. V dropped 3 bases and J dropped 5 bases, with 12 bases sitting between them. CDR1 and CDR2 from the germline V gene are SGDLS and YYNGEE. CDR3 residues: CASSGGPGDQPQHF. CDR3 sequence (DNA): TGTGCCAGCAGCGGCGGACCGGGGGATCAGCCCCAGCATTTT.

Only one count was recorded for this clone. The chain employs TRBV28 and TRBJ2-5; 8 nucleotides match TRBD2. Germline values: CDR1 MDHEN, CDR2 SYDVKM. The CDR3 length is 14 residues. V gave up 7 bases and J gave up 5 bases; unmatched junction bases: 9. CDR3: CASTEGTRFETQYF. The CDR3 DNA reads as TGTGCCAGCACGGAAGGGACTAGATTTGAGACCCAGTACTTC. Complete variable domain (other parts from reference TRBV28 and TRBJ2-5): DVKVTQSSRYLVKRTGEKVFLECVQDMDHENMFWYRQDPGLGLRLIYFSYDVKMKEKGDIPEGYSVSREKKERFSLILESASTNQTSMYLCASTEGTRFETQYFGPGTRLLVL.

This rearrangement joins TRBV10-2 to TRBJ1-1; D is uncertain. Trimming stripped 0 bases from V and 9 bases from J, with 11 bases between. CDR3 length equals 13 residues. Germline values: CDR1 WSHSY, CDR2 SAAADI. For the CDR3, the DNA is TGCGCCAGCAGTGAGTCCTCCGGGCGGAAAGCTTTCTTT. Encoded protein: CASSESSGRKAFF.

This chain uses TRBV19 with TRBJ2-7; D is uncertain. The CDR3 is 15 residues long. Germline V gives CDR1 LNHDA, CDR2 SQIVND (reference sequence). Deletions cut 5 bases from V and 0 bases from J, with 14 bases between. The CDR3 DNA reads as TGTGCCAGTAGTCTCTCTATGCAACGCTCCTACGAGCAGTACTTC. This encodes CASSLSMQRSYEQYF.

The V call is TRBV28, the J call TRBJ1-5, with D perhaps TRBD1 (5 bases). Trimming stripped 10 bases from V and 6 bases from J, with 19 bases between. The CDR3 runs 14 residues. In germline, CDR1 is MDHEN, CDR2 SYDVKM. Here the CDR3 reads CAILDRGGSQPQHF. CDR3 DNA sequence: TGTGCCATCCTCGACCGGGGGGGATCTCAGCCCCAGCATTTT. Full variable domain (missing parts from reference TRBV28 and TRBJ1-5): DVKVTQSSRYLVKRTGEKVFLECVQDMDHENMFWYRQDPGLGLRLIYFSYDVKMKEKGDIPEGYSVSREKKERFSLILESASTNQTSMYLCAILDRGGSQPQHFGDGTRLSIL.